The sequence of this TCR beta chain was determined in a study of cytomegalovirus exposure and HLA in healthy donors. The table came from immunoSEQ multiplex PCR; TCRdb's copy has only in-frame clones and leaves some out. The data contain some 140,000 clones, 80% to 90% of them singletons. Concerning this clone: Other DNA sequences from this sample encode an identical CDR3 as well.

Sequenced material: PBMCs. The receptor's source is a woman aged 18-29 years in good health and CMV-seropositive.

The CDR3 DNA reads as TGTGCCATCAGTGAAGGGGGCAGCTCCTATAATTCACCCCTCCACTTT. This sequence encodes CAISEGGSSYNSPLHF. This chain uses TRBV10-3 with TRBJ1-6; 7 bases are a match to TRBD1. The CDR3 totals 16 residues. The junction had 2 bases not matched to a gene; V was cut back by 3 bases and J by 0 bases. The germline V gene has CDR1 ENHRY and CDR2 SYGVKD.